Detailed here is one T cell receptor (beta chain). This clone has only a few counts. Its binding antigen is unknown. Base qualities are not at hand, and no much larger clone is one base apart. Collaborating institutions collected whole blood in K2EDTA tubes following their own protocols. For TCRbeta analysis, collaborators shipped samples in one of three forms: frozen whole blood, isolated PBMCs, or DNA extracted from either of those sample types. The sample belongs to a study of blood T cell repertoires in COVID-19 (dated by TCRdb to 2019 to 2021). Concerning the study at large: Samples from collaborators originated in the United States, Italy and Spain and spanned both the acute and convalescent phases of COVID-19. The material from the prospective study consisted of cDNA or gDNA derived from T cells, B-cell-depleted T cells, or PBMCs. Deeply sampled blood TCRbeta repertoires from subjects exposed to, actively infected with, or recovered from COVID-19 were included in the dataset. The repertoires were released in a freely available public database intended as a resource for research on the immune response to SARS-CoV-2. The samples were drawn from two sources: the first 160 participants of the ongoing ImmuneRACE study, and 1,200 or so subjects contributed by 6 global collaborators. The sample metadata nearly always contained a de-identified subject ID, COVID-19 status, age in years and sex. Where HLA class I and class II types were available, the types were taken from metadata supplied by the sample provider, not from assay-based typing. The research as a whole found: How much clinical and demographic metadata was included differed by source and by participant, and the metadata was provided uncurated.

TCRbeta CDR3 regions were amplified from genomic DNA using the immunoSEQ Assay, a bias-controlled multiplex PCR. As for the original processing: The number of nucleated cells in each sample was estimated by amplification of reference gene primers within the assay. To quantify the absolute abundance of each unique TCRbeta CDR3 rearrangement, sequence reads were collapsed and filtered. For each sample, productive Simpson clonality was calculated by taking the square root of Simpson's diversity index across productive rearrangements. TCRdb's version of the immuneACCESS table is confined to in-frame rearrangements and falls short of the full clone set. An unresolved V gene accounts for under half of the shortfall where checked; the remainder is of unknown origin. From that table come the V and J calls and clone size; the DNA was used to work out D and trimming. Present in this sample are about 74,000 clones, about 86% of which were seen just once. Under 2% of the sample lies in the top ten.

CDR1 and CDR2 (KGHDR, SFDVKD) derive from the germline V gene. Trimming takes 5 bases from V and 2 bases from J, and the germline ends sit 11 bases apart. There are 14 amino acids in the CDR3, from cysteine to phenylalanine inclusive. The kept DNA is CDR3 alone, 42 bases in frame from the first base. Sequenced: peripheral blood. This TCR was sampled from a woman of 80 years or more with active or convalescent COVID-19. The V and J genes are TRBV24-1 and TRBJ1-2; TRBD1 is a weak D gene call, 6 bases matching. The CDR3 here reads CATSGWTVNYGYTF. The sequence in DNA is TGTGCCACCAGTGGTTGGACAGTAAACTATGGCTACACCTTC.